Ten or more counts support the clone carrying this T cell receptor (beta chain). Its antigen is not identified. The data derive from a study of early T cells in non-severe SARS-CoV-2 infection. Looking at the study overall: Chains were not paired, and sequencing was done on bulk RNA from unsorted whole blood.

Researchers attached unique molecular identifiers to individual cDNA molecules. MiXCR was run by TCRdb on the 5' RACE reads, yielding one entry per CDR3 protein. The repertoire holds nearly 30,000 distinct CDR3 sequences, with around 5.1% as singletons. Regarding the study as a whole: VDJdb-based matching was biased toward anti-spike CD8 responses and missed private and CD4 specificities.

The specimen was whole blood. This TCR was recovered from an adult who was a healthcare worker with PCR-confirmed SARS-CoV-2 infection or an uninfected control (not recorded which).

The CDR3 DNA reads TGCGCCAGCAGCTTGGGCCCGACAGGGCAGTCGGAGCCCCAGCATTTT. It specifies CASSLGPTGQSEPQHF. V gene TRBV5-1 combines with J gene TRBJ1-5, with 7 bases lining up with TRBD1. The CDR3 covers 16 residues. Germline V gives CDR1 SGHRS, CDR2 YFSETQ. Unmatched junction bases numbered 11, after V lost 0 bases and J lost 8 bases.